This T cell receptor beta chain is drawn from a study of tumor-infiltrating lymphocytes in primary liver carcinoma (dated by TCRdb to 2017 to 2019). Context from the whole study: The five patients, three men and two women aged 30 to 69 years, had hepatocellular carcinoma (four) or combined HCC and intrahepatic cholangiocarcinoma (one). The five patients had tumors staged T1-T3 N0M0, with maximum diameters ranging from about 4.2 to 10 cm. Samples yielded roughly 3.65 to 7.5 million productive TCRbeta reads; read depth did not differ significantly between tissue types. TCRbeta repertoire sequencing, expression microarrays and whole-exome sequencing were combined in the study across five regions of each liver tumor, with adjacent normal tissue and blood also included. A total of 35 or so specimens from 5 patients went through TCRbeta repertoire sequencing, namely 25 tumor regions, 5 adjacent noncancerous liver tissues and 5 peripheral blood samples. To link TCRbeta repertoire diversity to the local molecular phenotype, the approximately 25 tumor region samples were profiled with Agilent mRNA microarrays. Repertoires from technical replicates were highly reproducible, with mean shared-clone rates around 0.87 and correlation coefficients above 0.98. General study outcomes and caveats: Only the TCR beta chain was sequenced, which likely underestimates true repertoire diversity because unpaired alpha chains were not captured. Pairs of tumor regions showed greater repertoire overlap (mean about 36%) than tumor-adjacent pairs (about 17%) or tumor-blood pairs (roughly 15%), which is consistent with antigen-driven expansion. Only about 7-25% of top clones were present in all five regions of a tumor, suggesting spatial heterogeneity of tumor-infiltrating T cells. The top 250 clones made up a significantly larger repertoire fraction in tumors than in blood (p = 0.039). Only five or six patients were included in the study, and the authors note that the findings should be validated in a larger study. Because the samples were bulk and unsorted, CD4+ and CD8+ T cell repertoires could not be compared.

Regarding this clonotype: Its antigen remains undetermined. The junction differs from germline at one of its ends, possibly a read error.

Taken from the germline V gene, the CDR1 and CDR2 loops are MDHEN and SYDVKM. There are 14 amino acids in the CDR3, from cysteine to phenylalanine inclusive. Only CDR3 DNA is held: 42 bases, read in frame from base 1. Total RNA and DNA were co-extracted from approximately 20-30 mg of bulk tissue with the AllPrep DNA/RNA mini kit, without cell sorting. Between November 2015 and 2016, a handful of patients in China with histopathologically diagnosed primary liver carcinoma had surgical resection. At the time of sampling, the patients were treatment-naive and had chronic HBV infection. Each tumor was sampled at five spatially separated regions: the tumor centre plus the superior, inferior, left-lateral and right-lateral poles. More than 85% viable tumor cells were found by histology in every tumor sample. Fresh tumor and adjacent tissue pieces were bisected, with one half stored in RNAlater at -80 degrees C and the other half sent for histology.

A constant-region primer and ProtoScript II reverse transcriptase were used to reverse-transcribe TCRbeta-specific cDNA from approximately 500 ng total RNA. The TCRbeta libraries were prepared through three rounds of nested multiplex PCR following a slightly modified ARM-PCR procedure. The first two PCR rounds used multiplex TRBV1-TRBV30 forward primers with a Cbeta reverse primer, each for 10 cycles. A final 25-cycle PCR with Deep VentR polymerase added sample barcodes and Illumina adapters. Before sequencing, amplicons of 200-500 bp were gel-purified using a QIAquick gel extraction kit. An Illumina HiSeq 2500 was used to sequence the TCRbeta amplicons with 250-bp paired-end reads. On the study's bioinformatics: To recover full CDR3 sequences, reads were quality-trimmed using Trimmomatic v0.33 and paired reads were then merged using FLASH v1.2.11. V, D and J germline segments were assigned to the rearranged TCRbeta sequences using MiGEC v1.2.1b. Clonotype statistics and Shannon-Wiener diversity indices were computed with VDJtools v1.0.0. Except for diversity analysis, only each sample's 250 most abundant clonotypes were used in subsequent analyses to reduce sampling bias. The public reads were reprocessed in TCRdb via fastp at Q25 and MiXCR, keeping in-frame beta chains. Every entry covers one CDR3 protein and lists the most common genes and DNA from its rows. Clone size and V and J calls follow TCRdb, not the original study. The sample table lists more than 40,000 distinct CDR3 sequences, about two thirds of them with a count of one. In total, the top ten clones hold approximately 31% of the sample.

Sequenced material: liver tumor tissue from sampling region 5. The cell subset or site label corresponds to: tumor region T5, tumor centre. This chain is built from TRBV28 and TRBJ2-5; 14 junctional bases match TRBD2. This clonotype was obtained from a man between 35 and 55 years old with primary liver carcinoma and hepatitis B virus infection. The nucleotide sequence reads as follows: TGTGGCAGCAGGACTAGCGGGAGGACCGAGACCCAGTACTTC. It is translated as CGSRTSGRTETQYF.